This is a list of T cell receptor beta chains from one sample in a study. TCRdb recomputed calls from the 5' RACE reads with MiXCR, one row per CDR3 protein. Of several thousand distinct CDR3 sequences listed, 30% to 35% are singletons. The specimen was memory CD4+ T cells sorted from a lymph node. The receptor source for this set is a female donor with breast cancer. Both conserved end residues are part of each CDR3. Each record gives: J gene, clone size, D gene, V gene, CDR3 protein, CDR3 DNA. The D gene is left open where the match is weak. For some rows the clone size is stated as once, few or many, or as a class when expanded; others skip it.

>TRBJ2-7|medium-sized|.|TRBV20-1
CSARGSGGNYEQYF
TGCAGTGCTAGAGGGTCTGGGGGAAACTACGAGCAGTACTTC
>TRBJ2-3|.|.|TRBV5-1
CASSIRGAAPRDTQYF
TGCGCCAGCAGCATCCGGGGAGCGGCACCGAGGGATACGCAGTATTTT
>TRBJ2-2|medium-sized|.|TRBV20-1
CSARDPSNTGELFF
TGCAGTGCTAGGGACCCTTCGAACACCGGGGAGCTGTTTTTT
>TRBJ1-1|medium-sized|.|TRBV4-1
CASSQDLGGNTEAFF
TGCGCCAGCAGCCAAGATCTGGGGGGGAACACTGAAGCTTTCTTT
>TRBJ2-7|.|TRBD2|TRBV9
CASSVGTSDEQYF
TGTGCCAGCAGCGTCGGGACTAGCGACGAGCAGTACTTC
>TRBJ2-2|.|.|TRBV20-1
CSASGRSTGELFF
TGCAGTGCTAGCGGGAGAAGTACCGGGGAGCTGTTTTTT
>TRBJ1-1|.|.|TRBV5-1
CASSLAGVDGYTEAFF
TGCGCCAGCAGCTTGGCGGGGGTGGATGGCTACACTGAAGCTTTCTTT
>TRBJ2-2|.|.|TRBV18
CASSPGHRSTGELFF
TGTGCCAGCTCGCCGGGACACCGAAGCACCGGGGAGCTGTTTTTT
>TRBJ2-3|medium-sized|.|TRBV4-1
CASSQISMVTTDTQYF
TGCGCCAGCAGCCAAATTTCTATGGTCACCACAGATACGCAGTATTTT
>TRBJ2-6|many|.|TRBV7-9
CASGEGAGANVLTF
TGTGCCAGCGGGGAGGGGGCTGGGGCCAACGTCCTGACTTTC
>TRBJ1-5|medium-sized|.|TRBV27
CASSPRSGRVSNQPQHF
TGTGCCAGCAGCCCCCGGAGCGGCCGGGTTAGCAATCAGCCCCAGCATTTT
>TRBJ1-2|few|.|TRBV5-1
CASSLAGRSGYTF
TGCGCCAGCAGCTTGGCCGGAAGGTCTGGCTACACCTTC
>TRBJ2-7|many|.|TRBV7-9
CASSSSSGVEEQYF
TGTGCCAGCAGCTCGTCCTCGGGGGTTGAGGAGCAGTACTTC
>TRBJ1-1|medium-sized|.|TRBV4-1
CASSQVGWNTEAFF
TGCGCCAGCAGCCAAGTCGGTTGGAACACTGAAGCTTTCTTT
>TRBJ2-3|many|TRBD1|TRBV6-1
CASGTGPITDTQYF
TGTGCCAGCGGGACAGGCCCCATCACAGATACGCAGTATTTT
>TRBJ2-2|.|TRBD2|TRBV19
CASSFASGRFPGELFF
TGTGCCAGTAGTTTTGCTAGCGGGAGATTCCCCGGGGAGCTGTTTTTT
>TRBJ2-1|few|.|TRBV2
CASYLTFPYNEQFF
TGTGCCAGCTATCTGACGTTCCCGTACAATGAGCAGTTCTTC
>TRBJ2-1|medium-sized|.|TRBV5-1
CASSLYLYNEQFF
TGCGCCAGCAGCTTGTACCTGTACAATGAGCAGTTCTTC
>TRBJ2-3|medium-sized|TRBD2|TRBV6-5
CASSYYGTSGATDTQYF
TGTGCCAGCAGTTACTATGGGACTAGCGGGGCCACAGATACGCAGTATTTT
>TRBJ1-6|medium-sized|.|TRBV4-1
CASSQVGPPVYGSYNSPLHF
TGCGCCAGCAGCCAAGTGGGACCTCCGGTTTATGGCTCCTATAATTCACCCCTCCACTTT
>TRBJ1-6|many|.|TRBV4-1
CASSQAGTLSSPLHF
TGCGCCAGCAGCCAAGCGGGGACCCTGAGTTCACCCCTCCACTTT
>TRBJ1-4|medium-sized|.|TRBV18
CASSPNHGEKLFF
TGTGCCAGCTCACCCAACCATGGCGAAAAACTGTTTTTT
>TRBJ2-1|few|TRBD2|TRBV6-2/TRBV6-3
CASSYLAGTTPNEQFF
TGTGCCAGCAGTTATCTAGCGGGGACCACTCCAAATGAGCAGTTCTTC
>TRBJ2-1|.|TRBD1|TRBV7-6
CASRLTGGYEQFF
TGTGCCAGCAGACTGACAGGGGGCTATGAGCAGTTCTTC
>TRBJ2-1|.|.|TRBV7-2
CASSRDRTTYNEQFF
TGTGCCAGCAGCAGAGACAGGACCACCTACAATGAGCAGTTCTTC
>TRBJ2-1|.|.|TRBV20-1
CSFQDRSSYNEQFF
TGCAGTTTCCAAGACAGAAGCTCCTACAATGAGCAGTTCTTC
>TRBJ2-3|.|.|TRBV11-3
CASSALGTDTQYF
TGCGCCAGCAGCGCGCTGGGAACAGATACGCAGTATTTT
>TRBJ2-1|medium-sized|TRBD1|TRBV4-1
CASSRDRENEQFF
TGCGCCAGCAGTCGTGACAGGGAGAATGAGCAGTTCTTC
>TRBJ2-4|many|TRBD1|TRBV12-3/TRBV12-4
CASSFRDLWDRGKNIQYF
TGTGCCAGCAGTTTCCGTGATTTATGGGACAGGGGAAAAAACATTCAGTACTTC
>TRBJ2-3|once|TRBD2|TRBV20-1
CSARSLAGVWDTQYF
TGCAGTGCTAGAAGCCTAGCGGGAGTATGGGATACGCAGTATTTT
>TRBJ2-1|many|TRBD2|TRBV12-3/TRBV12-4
CASSLNVGLAGNPSYNEQFF
TGTGCCAGCAGTTTAAATGTAGGACTAGCGGGTAACCCCTCCTACAATGAGCAGTTCTTC
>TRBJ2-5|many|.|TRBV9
CASSVGYQETQYF
TGTGCCAGCAGCGTAGGGTACCAAGAGACCCAGTACTTC
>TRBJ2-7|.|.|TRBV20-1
CSALRGYEQYF
TGCAGTGCCCTTAGGGGCTACGAGCAGTACTTC
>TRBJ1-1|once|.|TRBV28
CASSSSRDGNTEAFF
TGTGCCAGCAGTTCGTCCCGGGACGGAAACACTGAAGCTTTCTTT
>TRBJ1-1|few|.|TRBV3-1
CASSRTVEANTEAFF
TGTGCCAGCAGCCGGACAGTAGAGGCCAACACTGAAGCTTTCTTT
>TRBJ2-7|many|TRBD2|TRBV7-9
CASSLSGNLYEQYF
TGTGCCAGCAGCTTAAGCGGGAACCTCTACGAGCAGTACTTC
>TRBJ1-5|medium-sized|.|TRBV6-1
CASSEGKIRNQPQHF
TGTGCCAGCAGTGAAGGCAAAATTCGCAATCAGCCCCAGCATTTT
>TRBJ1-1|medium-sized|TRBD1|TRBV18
CASSPEDRGHTEAFF
TGTGCCAGCTCACCCGAAGACAGGGGGCACACTGAAGCTTTCTTT
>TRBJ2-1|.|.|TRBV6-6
CASRYTGFSYNEQFF
TGTGCCAGCAGATACACAGGGTTCTCCTACAATGAGCAGTTCTTC
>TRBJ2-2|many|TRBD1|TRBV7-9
CASSLRGQGVTAGELFF
TGTGCCAGCAGCTTAAGAGGACAGGGGGTAACGGCCGGGGAGCTGTTTTTT
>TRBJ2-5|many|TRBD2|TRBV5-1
CASSLDPPRTGGETQYF
TGCGCCAGCAGCTTGGATCCCCCTAGGACGGGGGGAGAGACCCAGTACTTC
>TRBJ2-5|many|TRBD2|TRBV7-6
CASSLARGGPKTQYF
TGTGCCAGCAGCTTAGCCCGCGGGGGGCCAAAGACCCAGTACTTC